This section outlines one TCR beta chain sequence together with its context. This entry comes from a study of blood T cell repertoires in COVID-19. Study information: Spain, Italy and the United States supplied samples that represented acute and convalescent COVID-19. T cells, B-cell-depleted T cells, or PBMCs supplied cDNA or gDNA.

Original data processing: Researchers report that nucleated cell counts were estimated from reference gene primer amplification. Clones were read by immunoSEQ multiplex PCR, and TCRdb kept only the in-frame ones, dropping some. The DNA gave D and trimming, while V, J and clone size come from that table. The sample has 120,000 to 150,000 clones, 65% to 85% seen once. V shed 0 bases, J shed 4 bases, and the junction held 6 bases outside the gene matches. The CDR3 runs to 17 residues. Germline V gives CDR1 ENHRY, CDR2 SYGVKD. The chain joins TRBV10-3 to TRBJ2-2; 9 bases line up with TRBD1. The receptor's source is a woman in her fifties or sixties with acute or convalescent COVID-19. The source material was peripheral blood. CDR3 loop: CAISESLGTGRTGELFF. The CDR3 coding sequence is TGTGCCATCAGTGAGTCGTTAGGGACAGGGCGCACCGGGGAGCTGTTTTTT.